This entry lists 3 T cell receptor beta chains sequenced from one sample in a study of OX40 agonist ivuxolimab in advanced cancers. Sequencing was performed with immunoSEQ multiplex PCR; in TCRdb, only in-frame clones are kept and a portion is missing. The sample has 63,000 or so clones, about four fifths seen once; the top ten hold 1.1%. Sample: CD4+ or CD8+ T cells sorted from blood, taken in a trial of the OX40 agonist ivuxolimab. These receptors were taken from an adult with an advanced solid tumor such as melanoma, head and neck, liver or kidney cancer.

This chain joins TRBV4-1 and TRBJ2-1, with TRBD2 matching over 11 bases. The CDR3 sequence is 16 residues long. J gave up 1 base and V 2 bases, and 1 base lay outside the gene matches. CDR1 and CDR2 (germline): MGHRA, YSYEKL. The CDR3 loop is CASSQTSGGSYNEQFF. Here the CDR3 DNA reads TGCGCCAGCAGCCAAACTAGCGGGGGATCCTACAATGAGCAGTTCTTC.

The chain recombines TRBV5-4 with TRBJ1-6; tentative D call: TRBD1 (5 bases). This CDR3 is 14 amino acids long. Looked up from germline, CDR1 is SGHNT and CDR2 is YYREEE (reference sequence). V lost 2 bases to trimming and J lost 8 bases, with 11 bases between them. CDR3 sequence reads: CASSFDSLHSPLHF. DNA of the CDR3: TGTGCCAGCAGCTTCGACAGTTTACATTCACCCCTCCACTTT.

This chain uses TRBV5-4 with TRBJ2-1, with 8 bases aligning to TRBD2. The V gene's germline CDR1 is SGHNT and CDR2 YYREEE (reference sequence). CDR3 length: 16 amino acids. Trimming at V came to 7 bases and at J to 4 bases, leaving 13 bases not matched to a gene. CDR3: CASGPYGGGRYNEQFF. The DNA of the CDR3 is TGTGCCAGCGGACCCTACGGGGGGGGAAGATACAATGAGCAGTTCTTC.